These 25 T cell receptor beta chains share one sample of origin, sequenced in a study of blood T cell repertoires in COVID-19 (dated by TCRdb to about 2020). The library was produced with the immunoSEQ multiplex PCR assay. TCRdb limited this immuneACCESS table to in-frame rearrangements with V and J called. A share of clones is missing; checked studies link under half to unresolved V genes, and the rest is unexplained. The sample data list about 180,000 clones, and roughly 78% of these were observed just once. The top ten constitute 6.5% of the sample. Input material: peripheral blood. These receptor sequences come from a man aged 70 or older with active or convalescent COVID-19.

In its sample, this clone was seen once. The chain uses TRBV19 and TRBJ2-1, with TRBD2 identical over 7 bases. The V and J ends lost 4 bases and 0 bases, in that order; junction bases with no gene match: 3. The CDR3 length is 15 residues. Germline CDR1 is LNHDA and CDR2 is SQIVND (reference sequence). CDR3 DNA sequence: TGTGCCAGTAGTACCGGGGGGAACTCCTACAATGAGCAGTTCTTC. Its protein product is CASSTGGNSYNEQFF.

The chain is built from TRBV3-1 (or the pseudogene TRBV3-2) and TRBJ1-1; D remains unclear. Trimming pared 1 base from V and 7 bases from J, leaving 7 bases between. The CDR3 loop spans 12 amino acids. CDR1 and CDR2 from the germline V gene are LGHDT and YNNKEL (reference sequence). The CDR3 coding sequence is TGTGCCAGCAGCCAAGTAGGGAGTGAAGCTTTCTTT. The encoded protein is CASSQVGSEAFF.

This chain connects TRBV5-1 to TRBJ1-4; D is possibly TRBD1 (5 bases). This CDR3 region has 15 residues. V lost 3 bases, J lost 5 bases, and 14 bases lay in between. CDR1 is SGHRS, CDR2 YFSETQ, per germline. The CDR3 coding sequence is TGCGCCAGCAGCTCAGGGCGGAGTTTGAATGAAAAACTGTTTTTT. Translated, it gives CASSSGRSLNEKLFF.

The chain uses TRBV6-2 or TRBV6-3 and TRBJ1-6; 10 positions match TRBD1. V dropped 6 bases and J dropped 7; count of bases not matched to a gene: 9. The CDR3 is 16 amino acids. Germline assignment: CDR1 MNHEY and CDR2 SVGEGT. DNA for the CDR3: TGTGCCAGCAGCCGAACGGGGGGACAGGGGAATTCACCCCTCCACTTT. Residues: CASSRTGGQGNSPLHF.

The chain links TRBV7-6 to TRBJ2-3; 12 positions match TRBD2. The CDR3 length is 16 residues. Germline CDR1 reads SGHVS; CDR2 reads FNYEAQ. With V trimmed by 5 bases and J by 2 bases, 5 bases remained unmatched. The CDR3 sequence is CASSRRTSGDTDTQYF. The CDR3 DNA is TGTGCCAGCAGCCGACGGACTAGCGGGGACACAGATACGCAGTATTTT.

The rearrangement links TRBV7-2 to TRBJ2-7; possibly TRBD1 for D (6 bases). CDR1 is SGHTA and CDR2 is FQGNSA in the germline V gene. Trimming took 3 bases from V and 3 from J, leaving 15 bases between them. The CDR3 totals 15 residues. The DNA for the CDR3 is TGTGCCAGCAGCTTCGCGTGGGACACCATCTACGAGCAGTACTTC. Translating it yields CASSFAWDTIYEQYF.

The chain combines TRBV29-1 with TRBJ1-1; D ambiguous. V was clipped by 3 bases and J by 4 bases, with 12 bases between them. Germline CDR1 SQVTM, CDR2 ANQGSEA. The CDR3 sequence is 13 residues long. The CDR3, as DNA: TGCAGCGTTGACCGTGGCCCGGGCACTGAAGCTTTCTTT. It is translated as CSVDRGPGTEAFF.

The gene calls are TRBV14 and TRBJ2-2; possibly TRBD2 for D (5 bases). V lost 4 bases to trimming and J lost 7 bases, with 7 bases between them. The CDR3 is made up of 12 amino acids. The V gene's germline CDR1 is SGHDN and CDR2 FVKESK. CDR3 coding DNA: TGTGCCAGCAGCCCTGACTACGGGGAGCTGTTTTTT. This encodes CASSPDYGELFF.

This clone has a single count. The rearrangement joins TRBV28 to TRBJ2-1; 7 bases agree with TRBD1. This CDR3 has 15 amino acids. Germline V CDR1 and CDR2: MDHEN, SYDVKM. J lost 13 bases, V lost 5 bases, and 17 bases had no gene match. This CDR3 is CASSTTGTANYEQFF. In DNA, the CDR3 is TGTGCCAGCAGTACAACCGGGACAGCCAATTACGAACAGTTCTTC.

The rearrangement uses TRBV10-2 and TRBJ2-3; maybe TRBD2 (5 bases). The CDR3 extends over 14 amino acids. V was trimmed by 5 bases and J by 4 bases, leaving 13 bases between them. The germline V gene encodes CDR1 WSHSY and CDR2 SAAADI. The chain's CDR3 is CASSHKRLADTQYF. CDR3 DNA sequence: TGCGCCAGCAGTCATAAGCGGCTCGCAGATACGCAGTATTTT.

The CDR3 reads CAWIFAGSGNTIYF. Written as DNA, the CDR3 is TGTGCCTGGATCTTCGCAGGCTCTGGAAACACCATATATTTT. The chain carries TRBV30 and TRBJ1-3; no clear D gene. The germline V and J ends were trimmed by 4 bases and 0 bases, with 10 bases remaining between them. Germline CDR1 and CDR2: GTSNPN and SVGIG (reference sequence). This CDR3 has 14 amino acids.

The chain has TRBV5-1 and TRBJ2-2; D is possibly TRBD1 (6 bases). Trimming cost V 3 bases and J 7 bases, with 13 bases left between them. CDR1 is SGHRS and CDR2 is YFSETQ in the germline V gene. CDR3 size: 14 residues. The CDR3 sequence: CASSSNTGIGELFF. CDR3 nucleotide sequence: TGCGCCAGCAGCTCCAACACAGGGATCGGGGAGCTGTTTTTT.

This rearrangement joins TRBV7-2 to TRBJ1-3; D is perhaps TRBD1 (6 bases). The germline gives CDR1 SGHTA, CDR2 FQGNSA. With 8 bases removed from V and 0 bases from J, the gap between germline ends came to 14 bases. The CDR3 contains 15 residues. The CDR3 DNA reads as TGTGCCAGCGCCAGACAGGTTCTCTCTGGAAACACCATATATTTT. It translates to CASARQVLSGNTIYF.

This clone was observed a handful of times. V and J are TRBV27 and TRBJ2-1; 9 nucleotides agree with TRBD2. This CDR3 is built from 16 residues. Germline CDR1 is MNHEY and CDR2 is SMNVEV (reference sequence). V was clipped by 8 bases and J by 0 bases; unmatched bases: 8. CDR3 protein: CASLDLSGGSYNEQFF. DNA of the CDR3: TGTGCCAGCTTAGACCTTAGCGGGGGCTCCTACAATGAGCAGTTCTTC.

The chain joins TRBV24-1 to TRBJ1-5; TRBD1 might be the D (5 bases). Looked up from germline, CDR1 is KGHDR and CDR2 is SFDVKD. The CDR3 is made up of 14 amino acids. V shed 12 bases and J shed 5 bases, with 19 bases lying between them. In nucleotides, the CDR3 is TGTGCCGCCGGGGGAGGGGTAGGCGATCAGCCCCAGCATTTT. Translated: CAAGGGVGDQPQHF.

As regards this clone: At the DNA level, this CDR3 is encoded by other sequences in the same sample as well. The rearrangement joins TRBV30 to TRBJ1-1; D is ambiguous. V lost 0 bases and J 3 bases, leaving 8 bases between the germline ends. The germline CDR1 and CDR2 sequences are GTSNPN and SVGIG (reference sequence). The CDR3 sequence is 13 residues long. The DNA of the CDR3 is TGTGCCTGGAGTGTAGACATGCACACTGAAGCTTTCTTT. This codes for CAWSVDMHTEAFF.

The rearrangement uses TRBV3-1 (or the pseudogene TRBV3-2) and TRBJ2-7; D might be TRBD1 (6 bases). V lost 4 bases to trimming and J lost 6 bases, with 19 bases between them. The CDR3 loop spans 15 amino acids. Germline V gene data show CDR1 as LGHDT and CDR2 as YNNKEL (reference sequence). CDR3 amino acids: CASSPAWDKRSEQYF. The CDR3 coding sequence is TGTGCCAGCAGCCCTGCTTGGGACAAACGGAGCGAGCAGTACTTC.

CDR3 amino acids: CASSPGTGTDTQYF. DNA of the CDR3: TGTGCCAGCTCACCAGGGACAGGGACAGATACGCAGTATTTT. The chain is built from TRBV18 and TRBJ2-3; 9 bases match TRBD1. Trimming at V came to 2 bases and at J to 3 bases, leaving 0 bases not matched to a gene. The V gene's germline CDR1 is KGHSH and CDR2 LQKENI. The CDR3 is 14 amino acids.

This clone was seen only once. V gene TRBV5-8 combines with J gene TRBJ2-3; 10 positions match TRBD2. Germline values: CDR1 SGHTS, CDR2 YDEGEE. V dropped 6 bases and J dropped 8; count of bases not matched to a gene: 9. The CDR3 extends over 14 amino acids. The CDR3 loop is CASNRAGGLGTQYF. The CDR3 nucleotides are TGTGCCAGCAATCGAGCGGGAGGGCTGGGTACGCAGTATTTT.

This chain uses TRBV19 with TRBJ1-3, with D maybe TRBD1 (5 bases). Per germline, CDR1 LNHDA and CDR2 SQIVND (reference sequence). The CDR3 is 14 residues long. V lost 7 bases and J 4 bases, leaving 14 bases between the germline ends. CDR3 region: CASTIGHSGNTIYF. CDR3 DNA: TGTGCCAGTACCATCGGACACTCAGGAAACACCATATATTTT.

The rearrangement links TRBV13 to TRBJ2-4; D gene ambiguous. The CDR3 is 14 amino acids. The V gene lost 2 bases and the J gene lost 7 bases, with 12 bases spanning the gap. Per the germline V gene, CDR1 is PRHDT and CDR2 is FYEKMQ (reference sequence). The CDR3 nucleotides read TGTGCCAGCAGCTTATCCGGGTCGTACAACATTCAGTACTTC. This encodes CASSLSGSYNIQYF.

This clone has only a few counts. The chain employs TRBV12-3 or TRBV12-4 and TRBJ2-7; D perhaps matches TRBD1 (6 bases). The CDR3 contains 13 residues. The V end was cut by 5 bases, the J end by 2 bases, with 10 bases between. The CDR3 loop reads CASSPTGTYEQYF. As DNA, the CDR3 is TGTGCCAGCAGTCCGACAGGTACCTACGAGCAGTACTTC.

The chain couples TRBV27 to TRBJ2-1; 7 nucleotides line up with TRBD1. The CDR3 has 15 amino acids. Germline V gives CDR1 MNHEY, CDR2 SMNVEV (reference sequence). The J segment lost 10 bases and the V segment lost 0 bases, leaving 9 bases of the junction unmatched. The CDR3: CASSLSSPGQAEQFF. DNA for the CDR3: TGTGCCAGCAGTTTATCTTCCCCCGGACAGGCGGAGCAGTTCTTC.

The rearrangement joins TRBV9 to TRBJ1-6, with a tentative D call TRBD1 (5 bases). V was clipped by 0 bases and J by 10 bases, with 11 bases between them. The CDR3 spans 14 residues. The germline CDR1 and CDR2 sequences are SGDLS and YYNGEE. Here the CDR3 DNA reads TGTGCCAGCAGCGTAGGGGAGGGGAGGTCACCCCTCCACTTT. The encoded protein is CASSVGEGRSPLHF.

The chain has TRBV2 and TRBJ1-2, with TRBD1 identical over 7 bases. CDR1 is SNHLY and CDR2 is FYNNEI in the germline V gene. The CDR3 sequence is 17 residues long. Trimming removed 4 bases from V and 2 bases from J; junction bases left unmatched: 13. In DNA, the CDR3 is TGTGCCAGCAGTGCGGACCCCGGGACAGCAAAAAACTATGGCTACACCTTC. Translating it yields CASSADPGTAKNYGYTF.